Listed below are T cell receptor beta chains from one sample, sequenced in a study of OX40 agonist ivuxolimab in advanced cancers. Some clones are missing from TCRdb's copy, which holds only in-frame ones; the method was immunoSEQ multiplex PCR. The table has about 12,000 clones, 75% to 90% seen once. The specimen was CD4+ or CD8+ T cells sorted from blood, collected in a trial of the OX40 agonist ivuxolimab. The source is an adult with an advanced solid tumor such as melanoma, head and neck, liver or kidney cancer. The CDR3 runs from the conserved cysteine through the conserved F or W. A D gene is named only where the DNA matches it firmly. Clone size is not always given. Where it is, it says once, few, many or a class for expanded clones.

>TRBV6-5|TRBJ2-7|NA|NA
TGTGCCAGCAGTCCGGGACTGGGCTACGAGCAGTACTTC
CASSPGLGYEQYF
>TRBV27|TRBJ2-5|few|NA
TGTGCCAGCAGTAGGACCAAGTCTCAGTACTTC
CASSRTKSQYF
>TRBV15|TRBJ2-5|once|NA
TGTGCCACCAGCAGGCCGGAGGGGCAAAGGGGAGAGACCCAGTACTTC
CATSRPEGQRGETQYF
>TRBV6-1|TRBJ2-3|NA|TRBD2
TGTGCCAGCAGTGAGTGGACTAGCGGGAGCACAGATACGCAGTATTTT
CASSEWTSGSTDTQYF
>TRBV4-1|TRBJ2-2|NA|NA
TGCGCCAGCAGCCCTGGACTGAGCACCGGGGAGCTGTTTTTT
CASSPGLSTGELFF
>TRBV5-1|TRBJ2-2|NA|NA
TGCGCCAGCAGCTTGGAGGCGGGTGACCAGGAGGAGCTGTTTTTT
CASSLEAGDQEELFF
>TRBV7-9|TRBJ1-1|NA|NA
TGTGCCAGCAGCTTTCTCGGGACTGAAGCTTTCTTT
CASSFLGTEAFF
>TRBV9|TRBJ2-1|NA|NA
TGTGCCAGCAGCGTAAGTCCCATTTCTGCGGGCAGCTCCTACAATGAGCAGTTCTTC
CASSVSPISAGSSYNEQFF
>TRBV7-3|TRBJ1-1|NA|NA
TGTGCCAGCAGGTTCCAGGGCACTGAAGCTTTCTTT
CASRFQGTEAFF
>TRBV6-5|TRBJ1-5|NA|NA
TGTGCCAGCAGTTACTCGGCGGGGTTCAATCAGCCCCAGCATTTT
CASSYSAGFNQPQHF
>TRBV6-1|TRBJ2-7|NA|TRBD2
TGTGCCAGCAGTGACAGACTAGCGGTCTACGAGCAGTACTTC
CASSDRLAVYEQYF
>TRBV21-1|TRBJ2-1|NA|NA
TGTGCCAGCAGCAACCAGGGACTAGCGGGACGCCTCTCCTACAATGAGCAGTTCTTC
CASSNQGLAGRLSYNEQFF
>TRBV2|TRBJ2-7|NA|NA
TGTGCCAGCATTGGCTACGAGCAGTACTTC
CASIGYEQYF
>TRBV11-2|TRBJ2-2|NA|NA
TGTGCCAGCCCGGGGAGACTAGTGGACACCGGGGAGCTGTTTTTT
CASPGRLVDTGELFF
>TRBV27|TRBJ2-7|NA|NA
TGTGCCAGCAGTTTGGTAACCCTCGGCGAGCAGTACTTC
CASSLVTLGEQYF
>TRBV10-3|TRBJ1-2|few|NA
TGTGCCATCAGTGAGCCTGGGACAAGTAACTATGGCTACACCTTC
CAISEPGTSNYGYTF
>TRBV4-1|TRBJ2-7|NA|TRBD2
TGCGCCAGCAGCCCCCTGGCTAGCGGGAGCTCCTACGAGCAGTACTTC
CASSPLASGSSYEQYF
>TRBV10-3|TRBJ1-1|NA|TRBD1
TGTGCCATCAGGGACAGGATGAACACTGAAGCTTTCTTT
CAIRDRMNTEAFF
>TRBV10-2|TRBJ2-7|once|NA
TGCGCCAGCAGCCCCTCCTACGAGCAGTACTTC
CASSPSYEQYF
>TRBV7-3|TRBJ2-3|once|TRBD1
TGTGCCAGCAGTAATAACCCGGGACAGGGTACAGATACGCAGTATTTT
CASSNNPGQGTDTQYF
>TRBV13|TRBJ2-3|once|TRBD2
TGTGCCAGCAGCTCCAGGACTAGCGGGAGGGAAGATACGCAGTATTTT
CASSSRTSGREDTQYF
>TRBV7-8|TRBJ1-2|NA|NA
TGTGCCAGCAGCGATCATGGGGGTTTCTATGGCTACACCTTC
CASSDHGGFYGYTF
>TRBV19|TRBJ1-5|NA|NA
TGTGCCAGTAGTATAGACAGGACAGCAAGCAATCAGCCCCAGCATTTT
CASSIDRTASNQPQHF
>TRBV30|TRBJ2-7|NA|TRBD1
TGTGCCTGGAGTGGCGGGACAGGGGGCGATTCCCTATACGAGCAGTACTTC
CAWSGGTGGDSLYEQYF
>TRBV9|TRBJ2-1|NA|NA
TGTGCCAGCAGCGTAGACCACCGCTTGACTTACAATGAGCAGTTCTTC
CASSVDHRLTYNEQFF
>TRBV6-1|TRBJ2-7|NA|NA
TGTGCCAGCAGCCAGGGGATCTACGAGCAGTACTTC
CASSQGIYEQYF
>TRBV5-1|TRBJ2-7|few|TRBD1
TGCGCCAGCAGCTCAGGACAGGGGGAGGACGAGCAGTACTTC
CASSSGQGEDEQYF
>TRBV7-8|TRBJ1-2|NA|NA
TGTGCCAGCAGGACTGGGACTAACTATGGCTACACCTTC
CASRTGTNYGYTF
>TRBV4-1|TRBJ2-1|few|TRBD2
TGCGCCAGCAGCCAAGATCTAGCGGGGGGATATTACAATGAGCAGTTCTTC
CASSQDLAGGYYNEQFF
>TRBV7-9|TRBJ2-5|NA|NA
TGTGCCAGCAGCTCTCCGACAGCTCAAGAGACCCAGTACTTC
CASSSPTAQETQYF
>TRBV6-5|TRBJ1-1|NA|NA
TGTGCCAGCACGCCGGTCTTGAACACTGAAGCTTTCTTT
CASTPVLNTEAFF
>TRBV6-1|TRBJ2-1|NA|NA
TGTGCCAGCAGTGAACTGGGACTTTCCTACAATGAGCAGTTCTTC
CASSELGLSYNEQFF
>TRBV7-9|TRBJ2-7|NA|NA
TGTGCCAGCAGCCACGACAGTAAAACCTACGAGCAGTACTTC
CASSHDSKTYEQYF
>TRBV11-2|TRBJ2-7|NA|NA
TGTGCCAGCAGCTTAGATGACTCCATTTCCTCCTACGAGCAGTACTTC
CASSLDDSISSYEQYF
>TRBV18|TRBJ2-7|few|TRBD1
TGTGCCAGCTCACCCCGGGACAGGGGTTACGAGCAGTACTTC
CASSPRDRGYEQYF
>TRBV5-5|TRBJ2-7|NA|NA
TGTGCCAGCAGCTTGGAAGGGGGGCTCTACGAGCAGTACTTC
CASSLEGGLYEQYF
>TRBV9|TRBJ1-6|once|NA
TGTGCCAGCAGCGTTGGCGCTCCCTATAATTCACCCCTCCACTTT
CASSVGAPYNSPLHF
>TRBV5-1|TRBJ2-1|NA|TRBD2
TGCGCCAGCAGCTTGCCTGGACTAGCGGGGGGTCTAAATGAGCAGTTCTTC
CASSLPGLAGGLNEQFF
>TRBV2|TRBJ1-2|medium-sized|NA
TGTGCCAGCAGTTACCCCCCCAGTTTTAACTATGGCTACACCTTC
CASSYPPSFNYGYTF
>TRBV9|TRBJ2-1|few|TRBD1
TGTGCCAGCAGCGGAACAGGGGAAGTCTACAATGAGCAGTTCTTC
CASSGTGEVYNEQFF
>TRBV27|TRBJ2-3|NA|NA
TGTGCCAGCAGTTTAGGGGCCGGGGTAGCCGATACGCAGTATTTT
CASSLGAGVADTQYF
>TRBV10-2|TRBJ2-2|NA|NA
TGCGCCAGCAGTGAGGCGGGGTTCAACACCGGGGAGCTGTTTTTT
CASSEAGFNTGELFF
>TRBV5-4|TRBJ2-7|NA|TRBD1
TGTGCCAGCAGCTTGGGAAAGGGGGCGAGCTCCTACGAGCAGTACTTC
CASSLGKGASSYEQYF
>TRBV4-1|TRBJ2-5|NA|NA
TGCGCCAGCAGCCAAGAAACCAGGACAGCCGAAGAGACCCAGTACTTC
CASSQETRTAEETQYF
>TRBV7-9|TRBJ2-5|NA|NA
TGTGCCAGCAGCATAGGTGGGGAGACCCAGTACTTC
CASSIGGETQYF